This TCR beta chain originates from a study of blood T cell repertoires in COVID-19. Looking at the study overall: COVID-19 samples from acute and convalescent phases originated in the United States, Italy and Spain.

Cohorts were assigned according to the clinical history that participants reported. Cohort 3 recovered donors had two negative PCRs, clearance, or symptom resolution. Profiling relied on immunoSEQ multiplex PCR, and the TCRdb table lists in-frame clones only, not all of them. The data show roughly 200,000 clones, with 88% seen just once and around 2.6% held by the top ten. V dropped 4 bases and J dropped 1 base, with 11 bases sitting between them. This CDR3 comprises 15 residues. Germline V lookup: CDR1 SNHLY, CDR2 FYNNEI. The receptor's source is a woman aged 25 to 39 who had recovered from COVID-19. V and J are TRBV2 and TRBJ2-1, with D perhaps matching TRBD2 (5 bases). Sequences were obtained from PBMCs or T cells enriched from blood (not recorded which). The CDR3 here is CASSGQLGSYNEQFF. CDR3 nucleotide sequence: TGTGCCAGCAGTGGCCAACTAGGGTCCTACAATGAGCAGTTCTTC.